This entry concerns a single TCR beta chain. Unstimulated Tregs (CD4+CD25+CD127-) and CD4+CD25- non-Tregs were sorted from PBMCs. The repertoire was sequenced with immunoSEQ multiplex PCR; TCRdb's copy has only in-frame clones and lacks some. The data contain around 77,000 clones, roughly 98% of them singletons. This specimen belongs to a study of Tregs in tolerant kidney transplant recipients. The CDR3 spans 14 residues. J was trimmed by 7 bases and V by 6 bases; bases with no gene match: 6. Germline CDR1 ENHRY, CDR2 SYGVKD. V and J are TRBV10-3 and TRBJ2-1; 10 positions agree with TRBD2. The sample consisted of CD4+ T cells from blood, taken before the transplant. The source of this sequence is a human donor who received a combined kidney and bone marrow transplant. This chain's CDR3 is CAIRASGSRNEQFF. The CDR3 DNA is TGTGCCATCAGGGCTAGCGGGAGTCGGAATGAGCAGTTCTTC.